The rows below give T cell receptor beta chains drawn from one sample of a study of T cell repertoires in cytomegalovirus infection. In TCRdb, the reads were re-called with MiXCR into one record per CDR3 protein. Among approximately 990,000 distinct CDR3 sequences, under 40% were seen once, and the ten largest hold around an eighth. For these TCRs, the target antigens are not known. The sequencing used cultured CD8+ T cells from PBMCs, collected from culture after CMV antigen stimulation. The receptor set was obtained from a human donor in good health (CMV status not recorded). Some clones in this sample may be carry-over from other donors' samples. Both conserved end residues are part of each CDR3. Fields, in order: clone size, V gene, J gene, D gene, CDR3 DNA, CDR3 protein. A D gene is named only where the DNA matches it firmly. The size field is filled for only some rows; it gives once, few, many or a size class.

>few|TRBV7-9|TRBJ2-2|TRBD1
TGTGCCAGCAGCTTAGCGACGACAGGGGGGAATACCGGGGAGCTGTTTTTT
CASSLATTGGNTGELFF
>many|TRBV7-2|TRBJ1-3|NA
TGTGCCAGCAGCTTTTATCGGGTCGGAGGAAACACCATATATTTT
CASSFYRVGGNTIYF
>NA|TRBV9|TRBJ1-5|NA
TGTGCCAGCAGCGTAGGGGGAGATAATCAGCCCCAGCATTTT
CASSVGGDNQPQHF
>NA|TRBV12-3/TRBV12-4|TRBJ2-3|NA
TGTGCCTCTAGGGCACCCACTAGCACAGATACGCAGTATTTT
CASRAPTSTDTQYF
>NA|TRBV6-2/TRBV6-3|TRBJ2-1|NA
TGTGCCACCCTCGGGACGGCTAACAATGAGCAGTTCTTC
CATLGTANNEQFF
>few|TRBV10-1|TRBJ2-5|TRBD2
TGCGCCAGCAGTGAACTAGCGGGGGACGAGACCCAGTACTTC
CASSELAGDETQYF
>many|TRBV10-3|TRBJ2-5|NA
TGTGCCATCAAATCCGGGGACCGGGAGACCCAGTACTTC
CAIKSGDRETQYF
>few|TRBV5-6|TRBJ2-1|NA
TGTGCCAGCAGCTGGGGGAAGGGGGATGAGCAGTTCTTC
CASSWGKGDEQFF
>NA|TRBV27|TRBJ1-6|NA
TGTGCCAGCAGTTCGACTTATAATTCACCCCTCCACTTT
CASSSTYNSPLHF
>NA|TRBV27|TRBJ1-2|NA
TGTGCCAGCAGTTTAGCAGGGTTCTATGGCTACACCTTC
CASSLAGFYGYTF
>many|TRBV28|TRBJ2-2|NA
TGTGCCAGCAGTTTATGGCAGGGGAACACCGGGGAGCTGTTTTTT
CASSLWQGNTGELFF
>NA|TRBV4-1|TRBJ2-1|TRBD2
TGCGCCAGCAGCCAGTACCTAGCGGGGGCTATCACCTACAATGAGCAGTTCTTC
CASSQYLAGAITYNEQFF
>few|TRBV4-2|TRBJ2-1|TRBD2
TGTGCCAGCAGCCAAGGGGAACTAGCGGGCTACAATGAGCAGTTCTTC
CASSQGELAGYNEQFF
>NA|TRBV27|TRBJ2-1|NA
TGTGCCACCCTAGGGGCTGATGAGCAGTTCTTC
CATLGADEQFF
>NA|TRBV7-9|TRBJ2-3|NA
TGTGCCAGCAGCCACCGACAGTCAAACACAGATACGCAGTATTTT
CASSHRQSNTDTQYF
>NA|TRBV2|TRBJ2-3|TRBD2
TGTGCCAGCAGTGATCTAGCGGGGGGCCTCACAGATACGCAGTATTTT
CASSDLAGGLTDTQYF